This is a list of T cell receptor beta chains from one sample in a study of blood T cell repertoires in COVID-19. Using immunoSEQ multiplex PCR, the repertoire was profiled, and TCRdb retains in-frame clones only, with some absent. The sample records some 200,000 clones, 84% being singletons. Input material: peripheral blood. These receptor sequences come from a woman in her fifties or sixties with active or convalescent COVID-19. Each CDR3 is given with its conserved first and last residue. Each record gives: J gene, V gene, clone size, D gene, CDR3 protein, CDR3 DNA. The D gene is left open where the match is weak. Not every row has a clone size; where given, it reads once, few, many or a size class.

j_call: TRBJ1-2; v_call: TRBV18; clone_size: once; d_call: TRBD1; cdr3_aa: CASSLVPPGQGARSYGYTF; cdr3_nt: TGTGCCAGCTCGTTAGTCCCCCCGGGACAGGGGGCGCGGTCCTATGGCTACACCTTC
j_call: TRBJ2-1; v_call: TRBV10-1; clone_size: NA; d_call: TRBD1; cdr3_aa: CASSEQGRRNEQFF; cdr3_nt: TGCGCCAGCAGTGAACAGGGGAGACGGAATGAGCAGTTCTTC
j_call: TRBJ2-3; v_call: TRBV19; clone_size: NA; d_call: TRBD2; cdr3_aa: CASSEGLAGGLRDTQYF; cdr3_nt: TGTGCCAGTAGTGAAGGACTAGCGGGGGGGTTGAGGGATACGCAGTATTTT
j_call: TRBJ2-5; v_call: TRBV25-1; clone_size: once; d_call: TRBD1; cdr3_aa: CASSEYMDRGAETQYF; cdr3_nt: TGTGCCAGCAGTGAATATATGGACAGGGGCGCGGAGACCCAGTACTTC
j_call: TRBJ2-5; v_call: TRBV10-1; clone_size: NA; d_call: TRBD1; cdr3_aa: CASSESTGGQGETQYF; cdr3_nt: TGCGCCAGCAGTGAATCGACAGGGGGACAGGGAGAGACCCAGTACTTC
j_call: TRBJ1-1; v_call: TRBV6-1; clone_size: NA; d_call: NA; cdr3_aa: CASSGRRSQQVYTEAFF; cdr3_nt: TGTGCCAGCAGTGGCCGACGGAGTCAACAAGTCTACACTGAAGCTTTCTTT
j_call: TRBJ1-5; v_call: TRBV27; clone_size: NA; d_call: NA; cdr3_aa: CASSTTGYSNQPQHF; cdr3_nt: TGTGCCAGCAGTACCACAGGATATAGCAATCAGCCCCAGCATTTT
j_call: TRBJ2-1; v_call: TRBV6-5; clone_size: NA; d_call: TRBD1; cdr3_aa: CASRSDRGRYNEQFF; cdr3_nt: TGTGCCAGCAGGTCGGACAGGGGGCGATACAATGAGCAGTTCTTC
j_call: TRBJ2-3; v_call: TRBV3-1/TRBV3-2; clone_size: NA; d_call: NA; cdr3_aa: CASSQDGGGGDTQYF; cdr3_nt: TGTGCCAGCAGCCAAGATGGAGGCGGAGGAGATACGCAGTATTTT
j_call: TRBJ2-5; v_call: TRBV4-1; clone_size: once; d_call: NA; cdr3_aa: CASSQDRGRAETQYF; cdr3_nt: TGCGCCAGCAGCCAGGATAGGGGCAGGGCCGAGACCCAGTACTTC
j_call: TRBJ2-5; v_call: TRBV30; clone_size: NA; d_call: NA; cdr3_aa: CAWRRGYQETQYF; cdr3_nt: TGTGCCTGGAGACGGGGGTACCAAGAGACCCAGTACTTC
j_call: TRBJ1-5; v_call: TRBV2; clone_size: NA; d_call: NA; cdr3_aa: CASSDYGESNQPQHF; cdr3_nt: TGTGCCAGCAGTGATTACGGGGAAAGCAATCAGCCCCAGCATTTT
j_call: TRBJ1-1; v_call: TRBV5-5; clone_size: NA; d_call: NA; cdr3_aa: CASSLDYGAEAFF; cdr3_nt: TGTGCCAGCAGCTTGGATTACGGGGCTGAAGCTTTCTTT
j_call: TRBJ2-1; v_call: TRBV6-1; clone_size: NA; d_call: NA; cdr3_aa: CAGSDSLYNEQFF; cdr3_nt: TGTGCCGGCAGTGATTCCCTTTACAATGAGCAGTTCTTC
j_call: TRBJ1-5; v_call: TRBV24-1; clone_size: NA; d_call: TRBD1; cdr3_aa: CATSDPRGQGQPQHF; cdr3_nt: TGTGCCACCAGTGATCCGAGGGGGCAAGGTCAGCCCCAGCATTTT
j_call: TRBJ1-4; v_call: TRBV28; clone_size: NA; d_call: NA; cdr3_aa: CASSLTDEKLFF; cdr3_nt: TGTGCCAGCAGCTTGACAGACGAAAAACTGTTTTTT
j_call: TRBJ2-2; v_call: TRBV2; clone_size: once; d_call: TRBD1; cdr3_aa: CASSRQGLNTGELFF; cdr3_nt: TGTGCCAGCAGTCGACAGGGGTTGAACACCGGGGAGCTGTTTTTT
j_call: TRBJ2-5; v_call: TRBV11-1; clone_size: NA; d_call: TRBD1; cdr3_aa: CASSFAGQGAGHQYF; cdr3_nt: TGTGCCAGCAGCTTCGCAGGACAGGGGGCAGGGCACCAGTACTTC
j_call: TRBJ1-2; v_call: TRBV28; clone_size: NA; d_call: TRBD1; cdr3_aa: CASSTGGYYGYTF; cdr3_nt: TGTGCCAGCAGCACAGGGGGCTACTATGGCTACACCTTC
j_call: TRBJ2-1; v_call: TRBV27; clone_size: NA; d_call: TRBD2; cdr3_aa: CASSSGAGVGNEQFF; cdr3_nt: TGTGCCAGCAGTAGCGGAGCGGGAGTCGGTAATGAGCAGTTCTTC
j_call: TRBJ1-1; v_call: TRBV24-1; clone_size: NA; d_call: TRBD1; cdr3_aa: CATTGGVGTEAFF; cdr3_nt: TGTGCCACTACAGGGGGGGTTGGCACTGAAGCTTTCTTT
j_call: TRBJ1-2; v_call: TRBV5-8; clone_size: NA; d_call: NA; cdr3_aa: CASSLESYGYTF; cdr3_nt: TGTGCCAGCAGCTTGGAATCTTATGGCTACACCTTC